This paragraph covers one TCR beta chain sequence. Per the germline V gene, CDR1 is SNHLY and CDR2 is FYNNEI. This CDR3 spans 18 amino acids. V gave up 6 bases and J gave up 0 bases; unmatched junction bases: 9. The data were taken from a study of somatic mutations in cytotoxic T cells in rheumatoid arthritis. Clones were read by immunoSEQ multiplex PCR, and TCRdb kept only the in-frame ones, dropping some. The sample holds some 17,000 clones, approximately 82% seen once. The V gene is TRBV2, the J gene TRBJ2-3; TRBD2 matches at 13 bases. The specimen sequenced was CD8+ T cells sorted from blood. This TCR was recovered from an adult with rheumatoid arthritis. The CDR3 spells CASSFKTSGGASTDTQYF. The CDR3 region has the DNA TGTGCCAGCAGCTTTAAAACTAGCGGGGGGGCCAGCACAGATACGCAGTATTTT.